Following are 5 T cell receptor beta chains from one sample sequenced in a study of T cells in Graves' hyperthyroidism and ophthalmopathy. TCR beta CDR3 region amplification was performed from RNA transcripts. TCR CDR3 regions were first amplified by RT-PCR with HTBI primers. TCRdb reanalysed the multiplex PCR reads using MiXCR and keeps one entry per CDR3 protein. Of under 350,000 distinct CDR3 sequences listed, 18% are singletons. The sample comprised blood. These receptors were obtained from a woman in her fifties or sixties with Graves' hyperthyroidism.

The rearrangement joins TRBV2 to TRBJ1-1, with 8 bases fitting TRBD1. This CDR3 is built from 16 residues. Trimming took 5 bases from V and 1 from J; bases not matched to a gene: 9. The germline CDR1 and CDR2 sequences are SNHLY and FYNNEI. CDR3 in amino acids: CASSLFQGAANTEAFF. The CDR3, as DNA: TGTGCCAGCAGTTTATTCCAGGGGGCGGCGAACACTGAAGCTTTCTTT.

This rearrangement joins TRBV3-1 to TRBJ1-4, with 7 bases that match TRBD1. Trimming took 4 bases from V and 2 from J; bases not matched to a gene: 4. Germline assignment: CDR1 LGHDT and CDR2 YNNKEL (reference sequence). This CDR3 has 15 amino acids. The CDR3 is CASSRGDSTNEKLFF. Written as DNA, the CDR3 is TGTGCCAGCAGCCGGGGGGACAGCACTAATGAAAAACTGTTTTTT.

The V and J genes are TRBV7-8 and TRBJ2-2; D gene unclear. Germline V lookup: CDR1 SGHVS, CDR2 FQNEAQ. V lost 2 bases and J lost 4, with 11 bases in between. This CDR3 spans 15 amino acids. The CDR3 bases are TGTGCCAGCAGCTTATTGGGGTACACCACCGGGGAGCTGTTTTTT. Protein: CASSLLGYTTGELFF. The full variable domain, its missing parts supplied by reference TRBV7-8 and TRBJ2-2, is GAGVSQSPRYKVAKRGQDVALRCDPISGHVSLFWYQQALGQGPEFLTYFQNEAQLDKSGLPSDRFFAERPEGSVSTLKIQRTQQEDSAVYLCASSLLGYTTGELFFGEGSRLTVL.

On this clonotype: Mismatch with germline at one junction end may stem from a read error. The chain is built from TRBV20-1 and TRBJ2-7; 8 bases map to TRBD2. CDR1 and CDR2 (germline): DFQATT, SNEGSKA (reference sequence). This CDR3 is built from 14 residues. CDR3 region: CSALWREVPSEQHF. In DNA form, the CDR3 reads TGCAGTGCTCTCTGGCGGGAGGTTCCCTCCGAGCAGCACTTC.

CDR3 sequence (DNA): TGTGCCAGCAGTGCAACTAGCGCCCAAGAGACCCAGTACTTC. Encoded protein: CASSATSAQETQYF. V is TRBV6-1 and J is TRBJ2-5; 7 positions match TRBD2. The CDR3 totals 14 residues. V was clipped by 4 bases and J by 1 base; unmatched bases: 3. The germline V gene has CDR1 MNHNS and CDR2 SASEGT.